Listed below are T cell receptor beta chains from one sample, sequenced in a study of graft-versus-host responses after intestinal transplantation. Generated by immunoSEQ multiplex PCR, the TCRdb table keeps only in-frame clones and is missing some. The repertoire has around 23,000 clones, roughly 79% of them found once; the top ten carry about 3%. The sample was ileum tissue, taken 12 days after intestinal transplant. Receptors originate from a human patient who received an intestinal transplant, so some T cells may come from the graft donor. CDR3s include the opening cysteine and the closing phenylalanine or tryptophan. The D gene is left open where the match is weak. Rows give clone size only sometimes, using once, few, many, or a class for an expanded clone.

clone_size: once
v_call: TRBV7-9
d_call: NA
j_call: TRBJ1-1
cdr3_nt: TGTGCCAGCAGCAGCCGGGGAAACACTGAAGCTTTCTTT
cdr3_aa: CASSSRGNTEAFF

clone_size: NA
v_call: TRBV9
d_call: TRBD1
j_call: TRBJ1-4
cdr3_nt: TGTGCCAGCAGCGTAGACACAGGGGCGCTTGCTAATGAAAAACTGTTTTTT
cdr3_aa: CASSVDTGALANEKLFF

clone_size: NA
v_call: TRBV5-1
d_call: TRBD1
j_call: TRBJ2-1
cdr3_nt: TGCGCCAGCAGCTTGGGACAGGGGGCCAATGAGCAGTTCTTC
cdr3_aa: CASSLGQGANEQFF

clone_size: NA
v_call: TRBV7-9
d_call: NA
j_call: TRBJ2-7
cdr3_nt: TGTGCCAGCAGCTTAGCTTTAGGGGTTTTCACCTACGAGCAGTACTTC
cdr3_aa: CASSLALGVFTYEQYF

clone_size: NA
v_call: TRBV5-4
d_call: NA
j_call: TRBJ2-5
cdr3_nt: TGTGCCAGCAGCTTGAAGAACGGGGAGGAGACCCAGTACTTC
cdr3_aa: CASSLKNGEETQYF

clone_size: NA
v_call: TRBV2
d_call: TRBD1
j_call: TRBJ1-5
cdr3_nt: TGTGCCAGCAGTGAAGTGGGACAGGGGGATCAGCCCCAGCATTTT
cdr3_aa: CASSEVGQGDQPQHF

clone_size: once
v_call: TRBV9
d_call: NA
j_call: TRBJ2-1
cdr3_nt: TGTGCCAGCAGCCCCCCCGCACTTAACAATGAGCAGTTCTTC
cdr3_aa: CASSPPALNNEQFF

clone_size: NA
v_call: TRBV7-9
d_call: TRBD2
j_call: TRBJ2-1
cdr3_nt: TGTGCCAGCAGCCTACCTGCGGGGGGGGTAAATGAGCAGTTCTTC
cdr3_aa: CASSLPAGGVNEQFF

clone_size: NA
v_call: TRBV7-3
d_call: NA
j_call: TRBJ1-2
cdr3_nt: TGTGCCAGCAGCTTAATCGGGGGCTATGGCTACACCTTC
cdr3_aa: CASSLIGGYGYTF

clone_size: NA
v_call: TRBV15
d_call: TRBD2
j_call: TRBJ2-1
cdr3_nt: TGTGCCACACAGCCCCCCCGCCTAGCGGGGGGTTACAATGAGCAGTTCTTC
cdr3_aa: CATQPPRLAGGYNEQFF

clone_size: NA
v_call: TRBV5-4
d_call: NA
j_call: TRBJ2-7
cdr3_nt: TGTGCCAGCAGCGCGAGTTGGGGGCAGGGACCCCCTGGGCAGTACTTC
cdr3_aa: CASSASWGQGPPGQYF

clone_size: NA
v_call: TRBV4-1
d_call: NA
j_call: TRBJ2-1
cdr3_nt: TGCGCCAGCAGCCCGAGGGAACTGAGTTTAGATTATAGGGTCTTC
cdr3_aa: CASSPRELSLDYRVF

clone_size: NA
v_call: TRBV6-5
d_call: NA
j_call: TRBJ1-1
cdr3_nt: TGTGCCAGCAGTTACTTGGCGGGGCTCAATGAAGCTTTCTTT
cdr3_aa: CASSYLAGLNEAFF

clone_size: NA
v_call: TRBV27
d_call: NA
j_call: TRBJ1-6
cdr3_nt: TGTGCCAGCAGTTTATCGGGGTTAGGGGCAGCCTATAATTCACCCCTCCACTTT
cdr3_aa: CASSLSGLGAAYNSPLHF